One and the same sample provided the 20 T cell receptor beta chains below, sequenced in a study of PD-L1 blockade in urothelial cancer. Sequencing was performed with immunoSEQ multiplex PCR; in TCRdb, only in-frame clones are kept and a portion is missing. The sample records roughly 130,000 clones, approximately 84% being singletons. The sample's time point: pretreatment peripheral blood. This specimen consisted of PBMCs, obtained around atezolizumab (anti-PD-L1) treatment. The receptors were sampled from a man aged 45-65 years with urothelial cancer.

The CDR3, as DNA: TGTGCCAGTAGGCTAACAGGGAGTGAAGAGACCCAGTACTTC. It yields the protein CASRLTGSEETQYF. This chain connects TRBV19 to TRBJ2-5; a possible D gene is TRBD1 (6 bases). Germline CDR1 is LNHDA and CDR2 is SQIVND (reference sequence). V lost 6 bases and J lost 3, with 14 bases in between. This CDR3 contains 14 residues.

The CDR3 region is CASRSDRSLNTEAFF. The CDR3, as DNA: TGTGCCAGCAGATCGGACAGGTCCCTGAACACTGAAGCTTTCTTT. The rearrangement links TRBV28 to TRBJ1-1; 7 bases line up with TRBD1. CDR1 and CDR2 from the germline V gene are MDHEN and SYDVKM. The CDR3 is 15 amino acids. V dropped 6 bases and J dropped 0; count of bases not matched to a gene: 7.

This clone was counted between two and nine times. This CDR3 reads CAIAAANYGYTF. As DNA, the CDR3 is TGTGCCATCGCCGCAGCTAACTATGGCTACACCTTC. The rearrangement joins TRBV10-3 to TRBJ1-2, with D unresolved. The germline V gene has CDR1 ENHRY and CDR2 SYGVKD. CDR3 size: 12 residues. The V and J ends lost 8 bases and 0 bases respectively, with 7 bases between them.

The gene calls are TRBV6-1 and TRBJ2-5; the match to TRBD2 covers 7 bases. This CDR3 comprises 12 residues. CDR1 MNHNS and CDR2 SASEGT come from the germline V gene. Trimming removed 8 bases from V and 9 bases from J; junction bases left unmatched: 9. This CDR3 reads CASESGTSAQYF. The CDR3 bases are TGTGCCAGCGAGAGCGGGACTTCGGCCCAGTACTTC.

The V gene is TRBV5-6, the J gene TRBJ1-1, with D unresolved. V was cut by 0 bases and J by 8 bases, with 14 bases left in between. Germline loops: CDR1 SGHDT, CDR2 YYEEEE. CDR3 length equals 14 residues. CDR3 sequence (DNA): TGTGCCAGCAGCTTGGCCCGAGAGGGCACGGAAGCTTTCTTT. As protein: CASSLAREGTEAFF.

This sequence joins TRBV7-8 and TRBJ2-5; D not resolved. V lost 1 base and J 1 base, leaving 7 bases between the germline ends. Looked up from germline, CDR1 is SGHVS and CDR2 is FQNEAQ. There are 14 residues in the CDR3. This chain's CDR3 is CASSLVGGQETQYF. The DNA of the CDR3 is TGTGCCAGCAGCTTAGTCGGCGGCCAAGAGACCCAGTACTTC.

The chain combines TRBV7-8 with TRBJ2-7, with 8 bases aligning to TRBD1. The CDR3 runs 15 residues. Germline V gives CDR1 SGHVS, CDR2 FQNEAQ. J was trimmed by 2 bases and V by 4 bases; bases with no gene match: 7. The CDR3 protein is CASSSSGQATYEQYF. DNA of the CDR3: TGTGCCAGCAGCTCCTCGGGACAGGCGACCTACGAGCAGTACTTC.

In its sample, this clone was seen a few times. The gene calls are TRBV6-6 and TRBJ2-7, with a weak D call TRBD1 (6 bases). Trimming cost V 2 bases and J 6 bases, with 14 bases left between them. CDR1 and CDR2 (germline): MNHNY, SVGAGI (reference sequence). The CDR3 covers 14 residues. Here the CDR3 DNA reads TGTGCCAGCAGTTACCGACAAGGGGGTAGCGAGCAGTACTTC. Translated: CASSYRQGGSEQYF.

V is TRBV10-3 and J is TRBJ2-1; possible D gene TRBD2, 6 bases. The germline gives CDR1 ENHRY, CDR2 SYGVKD. V lost 5 bases and J 0 bases, leaving 11 bases between the germline ends. The CDR3 contains 15 residues. In nucleotides, the CDR3 is TGTGCCATCAGTACTAGCCAAAACTCCTACAATGAGCAGTTCTTC. It translates to CAISTSQNSYNEQFF.

V and J are TRBV28 and TRBJ2-4; 7 bases map to TRBD1. Germline CDR1 is MDHEN and CDR2 is SYDVKM. The CDR3 extends over 16 amino acids. Trimming removed 6 bases from V and 0 bases from J; junction bases left unmatched: 8. The CDR3 region is CASSGTVTLAKNIQYF. The DNA of the CDR3 is TGTGCCAGCAGCGGGACAGTCACACTAGCCAAAAACATTCAGTACTTC.

This chain connects TRBV7-9 to TRBJ1-6; no clear D gene. The germline V and J ends were trimmed by 8 bases and 8 bases, with 13 bases remaining between them. Germline V gene lookup returns CDR1 SEHNR and CDR2 FQNEAQ (reference sequence). This CDR3 region has 13 residues. CDR3 sequence: CASSERLDSPLHF. In DNA form, the CDR3 reads TGTGCCAGCTCGGAGAGATTAGATTCACCCCTCCACTTT.

This chain links TRBV5-1 with TRBJ2-1, with 7 bases aligning to TRBD2. The CDR3 is made up of 15 amino acids. CDR1 is SGHRS and CDR2 is YFSETQ in the germline V gene. After removal of 0 bases from V and 4 bases from J, the junction contained 4 bases not matched to a gene. The CDR3 DNA is TGCGCCAGCAGCTTGGGGCTAGCGGATTACAATGAGCAGTTCTTC. It encodes CASSLGLADYNEQFF.

This sequence joins TRBV28 and TRBJ2-7; D is unclear. There are 12 residues in the CDR3. Trimming took 8 bases from V and 1 from J, leaving 9 bases between them. Germline values: CDR1 MDHEN, CDR2 SYDVKM. The chain's CDR3 is CASLESSYEQYF. The CDR3 DNA is TGTGCCAGCCTAGAGTCATCCTACGAGCAGTACTTC. The full variable domain, completed using reference TRBV28 and TRBJ2-7, is DVKVTQSSRYLVKRTGEKVFLECVQDMDHENMFWYRQDPGLGLRLIYFSYDVKMKEKGDIPEGYSVSREKKERFSLILESASTNQTSMYLCASLESSYEQYFGPGTRLTVT.

The gene calls are TRBV28 and TRBJ2-2; 13 nucleotides line up with TRBD2. V dropped 6 bases and J dropped 5; count of bases not matched to a gene: 15. This CDR3 has 19 amino acids. Germline V CDR1 and CDR2: MDHEN, SYDVKM. CDR3 sequence reads: CASRPGGTSGKVYTGELFF. In nucleotides, the CDR3 is TGTGCCAGCAGACCAGGCGGGACTAGCGGGAAAGTGTATACCGGGGAGCTGTTTTTT.

The J gene is TRBJ1-1, the V gene TRBV5-8, with 9 bases lining up with TRBD1. J lost 5 bases, V lost 4 bases, and 6 bases had no gene match. CDR1 is SGHTS and CDR2 is YDEGEE in the germline V gene. The length of the CDR3 is 14 residues. The chain's CDR3 is CASSPRDRVTEAFF. The CDR3 DNA follows: TGTGCCAGCAGCCCCCGGGACAGGGTGACTGAAGCTTTCTTT. The variable domain in full, completed from reference TRBV5-8 and TRBJ1-1, reads EAGVTQSPTHLIKTRGQQATLRCSPISGHTSVYWYQQALGLGLQFLLWYDEGEERNRGNFPPRFSGRQFPNYSSELNVNALELEDSALYLCASSPRDRVTEAFFGQGTRLTVV.

Concerning this clone itself: Different DNA sequences within this sample yield the same CDR3. The chain is built from TRBV5-6 and TRBJ1-1; perhaps TRBD1 as D (5 bases). This CDR3 comprises 15 residues. Between the trimmed V and J ends, which lost 1 base and 0 bases, there was a span of 10 bases. Germline CDR1 and CDR2: SGHDT and YYEEEE. CDR3 sequence reads: CASSLRQSMNTEAFF. Here the CDR3 DNA reads TGTGCCAGCAGCTTGAGACAGAGCATGAACACTGAAGCTTTCTTT.

V is TRBV5-5 and J is TRBJ1-6, with D unclear. This CDR3 has 13 amino acids. Between the trimmed V and J ends, which lost 1 base and 9 bases, there was a span of 8 bases. Germline CDR1 and CDR2: SGHKS and YYEKEE (reference sequence). As DNA, the CDR3 is TGTGCCAGCAGCTTGCTGAGTCGTTCACCCCTCCACTTT. Encoded protein: CASSLLSRSPLHF.

The V call is TRBV7-9, the J call TRBJ2-1; 7 bases agree with TRBD2. Germline V lookup: CDR1 SEHNR, CDR2 FQNEAQ (reference sequence). Trimming at V came to 4 bases and at J to 0 bases, leaving 3 bases not matched to a gene. The CDR3 is 15 residues long. The CDR3 region has the DNA TGTGCCAGCAGCTGGACTAGTAACTCCTACAATGAGCAGTTCTTC. Amino acid sequence: CASSWTSNSYNEQFF.

The CDR3 DNA reads TGTGCCAGCAGTTCACCGAGTCTCTCTAACTATGGCTACACCTTC. Its translation is CASSSPSLSNYGYTF. The gene calls are TRBV6-5 and TRBJ1-2, with D unresolved. Germline CDR1 reads MNHEY; CDR2 reads SVGAGI. Deletions cut 4 bases from V and 0 bases from J, with 12 bases between. The CDR3 has 15 residues.

This chain uses TRBV21-1 with TRBJ1-1; the table's D call of TRBD1 was not tested on the DNA. TRBV21-1 is reported as a pseudogene. CDR3 length: 13 residues. CDR3 in DNA: TGTGCCAGCAGCAAAACATTGAACACTGAAGCTTTCTTT. Translating it yields CASSKTLNTEAFF.